The sequence of this T cell receptor beta chain was determined in a study of beta chain features in type 1 diabetes (dated by TCRdb to the late 2010s). About the investigation overall: No differences in mean age, gender distribution, total cell number or subset yield were found between patients and healthy donors. A total of 90 million to 130 million sorted cells were examined across all samples, and a strong correlation was observed between cell number per subset and RNA yield. In the study, recently diagnosed type 1 diabetes patients and matched healthy donors were compared on the TCRB repertoires of their sorted circulating CD4+ T cell subsets. Regulatory and stem cell-like memory subsets were isolated from only 8 patients and about eight healthy donors, whereas naive and central memory subsets came from all 28 donors.

The High Capacity cDNA Reverse Transcription Kit was used to reverse transcribe all of the isolated RNA, meaning that expressed TCRB transcripts were what got sequenced. Deep immunoSEQ sequencing was applied to naive, central memory and regulatory T cell samples, giving an average of approximately 3.8 million total reads per sample. Sorted cells were lysed in RLT buffer, and RNA was extracted using DNase-treated RNeasy Micro or Mini kits according to cell number. Each cell subset was processed separately to prevent cross-contamination, with patient and healthy donor samples processed together. The immunoSEQ multiplex PCR was used to amplify TCRB sequences from cDNA, generating 87-bp fragments that spanned the CDR3 region. Sequencing of the amplicons was performed on the Illumina HiSeq platform. Per the original workflow: PCR bias was computationally corrected using synthetic template baselines, reads within Hamming distance 2 were collapsed, and singletons that could not be merged were discarded. Reads were aligned against IMGT so that V, D and J genes, CDR3 length and insertions or deletions at six rearrangement sites could be assigned. Within each subset, clonotype counts were normalized to sorted cell number, after which true diversity and Gini coefficients were computed with the tcR R package. The overlap coefficient, calculated on TCRB nucleotide sequences, was used to measure repertoire sharing. Out-of-frame TCRB sequences from naive cells were analyzed as a proxy for the pre-selection repertoire. TCRdb provides this immuneACCESS table in a form limited to in-frame rearrangements. Some clones are lacking; in checked studies, under half of them reflect an unresolved V gene, and why the rest are absent is not known. The V and J calls and the clone size are those of that table, but D and trimming were determined from the DNA. The sample records about 280,000 clones, over 14% of which are singletons. The top ten clonotypes cover about 0.014% of the sample.

Here is what the overall study found, with its caveats: Type 1 diabetes patients showed a moderate but significant shortening of TCRB CDR3 length in all four CD4+ subsets. At VDJ recombination sites, type 1 diabetes patients had fewer insertions and more deleted nucleotides, which implies abnormalities in thymic rearrangement. PCR may preferentially amplify shorter templates, but because patient and control samples were amplified and corrected together, any resulting skew would affect both groups equally. Because cDNA was sequenced instead of genomic DNA, activated cells with high expression could be over-represented, although the groups did not differ in activation or CD3 levels. Because the HLA sub-analyses included only small numbers of individuals, any influence of HLA type on TCRB rearrangement was left unresolved. Naive, central memory and regulatory TCRB repertoires appeared to be more similar among patients than among healthy donors.

Based on the germline V gene, the CDR1 and CDR2 sequences are SGHTA and FQGNSA. Trimming removed 5 bases from V and 9 bases from J, leaving 5 bases between the germline ends. Including cysteine and phenylalanine, the CDR3 has 10 amino acids. Of the read, only the CDR3 DNA is kept; its 30 bases are in frame from base 1. Each donor gave one peripheral blood draw, roughly 120 mL on average, collected into heparinised tubes. A BD FACSAria II was used to sort naive, central memory, regulatory and stem cell-like memory CD4+ T cells with a panel that included CD45RO, CCR7, CD25, CD127, CD95 and CD27. All sorted populations exceeded 98% purity. PBMCs were isolated immediately by Lymphoprep density gradient centrifugation and stained directly without culture. So that batch effects would be minimized, each experiment stained and sorted samples in pairs, pairing one healthy donor with one patient. About this clone: No antigen is known for it. The input lacks base qualities; no much larger clone sits a single base away.

The V gene is TRBV7-2 and the J gene is TRBJ2-1, and possibly TRBD2, on 5 matching bases. The receptor was isolated from a man younger than 30 with type 1 diabetes. Sequences were obtained from naive CD4+ T cells from blood. Per the publication, the cell subset or site label means: true naive CD4+ T cells. The nucleotide sequence reads as follows: TGTGCCAGCAGCGGGAGTGAGCAGTTCTTC. The resulting protein is CASSGSEQFF.